Listed here are 23 T cell receptor beta chains from one sample, sequenced in a study of a mutant IDH1 vaccine in newly diagnosed glioma. The data were produced by immunoSEQ multiplex PCR, yet TCRdb's version contains in-frame clones alone and is incomplete. This table has roughly 43,000 clones, 70% to 85% appearing once. No antigen is known for these receptors. Indicated time point: week 23, last vaccination. What each vaccine dose contained was 300 ug of mutant IDH1 20-mer peptide, accompanied by topical imiquimod. Sample: PBMCs, taken from a glioma patient whose treatment included an IDH1 peptide vaccine. The receptors stem from a woman aged 18-29 years with glioma. Some clones in this sample may be carry-over from other donors' samples.

The CDR3 DNA is TGTGCCAGCAGACCCTCACGGGTAGGGTTGAGCTATGGCTACACCTTC. It codes for CASRPSRVGLSYGYTF. The chain employs TRBV5-8 and TRBJ1-2; D gene uncertain. V gave up 5 bases and J gave up 4 bases, with 21 bases separating them. The CDR3 loop spans 16 amino acids. CDR1 and CDR2 (germline): SGHTS, YDEGEE.

This sequence joins TRBV12-2 and TRBJ2-1; the table calls TRBD2, which could not be checked here. TRBV12-2 is annotated as a pseudogene. The CDR3 sequence is 18 residues long. Here the CDR3 DNA reads TGTGCAAGTCGCTTAGGGGGGTATTCCAGCGGGAGGGGGTATGAGCAGTTCTTC. Protein: CASRLGGYSSGRGYEQFF.

The chain uses TRBV6-5 and TRBJ1-4; 7 bases match TRBD1. The V segment lost 8 bases and the J segment 4 bases; nucleotides outside the gene matches: 4. This CDR3 contains 13 residues. Germline-derived CDR1 and CDR2 are MNHEY and SVGAGI. The CDR3: CASGTVNNEKLFF. The DNA of the CDR3 is TGTGCCAGCGGGACAGTTAATAATGAAAAACTGTTTTTT.

V is TRBV7-2 and J is TRBJ1-5, with D uncertain. V was cut by 1 base and J by 0 bases, with 10 bases left in between. CDR1 and CDR2 (germline): SGHTA, FQGNSA. The CDR3 totals 16 residues. CDR3 bases: TGTGCCAGCAGCTTAGATACGGTGTATAGCAATCAGCCCCAGCATTTT. This sequence encodes CASSLDTVYSNQPQHF.

This clone appeared a single time. This chain uses TRBV19 with TRBJ1-1; no definite D call. Germline lookup yields CDR1 LNHDA and CDR2 SQIVND (reference sequence). The CDR3 is 13 amino acids. Between the trimmed V and J ends, which lost 2 bases and 0 bases, there was a span of 4 bases. The CDR3 is CASSITLNTEAFF. The CDR3 nucleotides read TGTGCCAGTAGTATAACCCTGAACACTGAAGCTTTCTTT.

The rearrangement uses TRBV4-3 and TRBJ2-5; D might be TRBD2 (6 bases). Germline CDR1 LGHNA, CDR2 YSLEER. Trimming removed 3 bases at V and 0 bases at J, with 20 bases between. This CDR3 comprises 18 residues. The CDR3, as DNA: TGCGCCAGCAGCCAGGAAAATCTCGGGGGATTGTACCAAGAGACCCAGTACTTC. This gives the protein CASSQENLGGLYQETQYF.

This clone was found once. The genes are TRBV6-5 and TRBJ1-4; possibly TRBD1 for D (6 bases). The V gene's germline CDR1 is MNHEY and CDR2 SVGAGI. Trimming pared 6 bases from V and 4 bases from J, leaving 15 bases between. The length of the CDR3 is 15 residues. The CDR3 reads CASRRGGGNNEKLFF. The CDR3 DNA reads as TGTGCCAGCAGGCGAGGAGGGGGTAATAATGAAAAACTGTTTTTT.

The chain combines TRBV14 with TRBJ2-1; D is perhaps TRBD2 (6 bases). Per germline, CDR1 SGHDN and CDR2 FVKESK. V was pared by 1 base and J by 4 bases, with 8 bases between. The CDR3 loop spans 14 amino acids. The CDR3 DNA follows: TGTGCCAGCAGCCAAGTGACTAGTTACAATGAGCAGTTCTTC. It yields the protein CASSQVTSYNEQFF. Filled out from reference TRBV14 and TRBJ2-1, the complete variable domain reads EAGVTQFPSHSVIEKGQTVTLRCDPISGHDNLYWYRRVMGKEIKFLLHFVKESKQDESGMPNNRFLAERTGGTYSTLKVQPAELEDSGVYFCASSQVTSYNEQFFGPGTRLTVL.

The chain uses TRBV27 and TRBJ1-4; no reliable D call. The ends were cut back, 3 bases at V and 0 bases at J, with 8 bases in the middle. This CDR3 region has 15 residues. Germline V CDR1 and CDR2: MNHEY, SMNVEV (reference sequence). The CDR3 region has the DNA TGTGCCAGCAGTTTCGGGCAGCCAACTAATGAAAAACTGTTTTTT. It translates to CASSFGQPTNEKLFF.

This clone showed up just a few times. The rearrangement joins TRBV20-1 to TRBJ2-1, with D uncertain. There are 11 residues in the CDR3. The germline gives CDR1 DFQATT, CDR2 SNEGSKA (reference sequence). V was clipped by 3 bases and J by 4 bases, with 4 bases between them. This CDR3 is CSASRYNEQFF. The CDR3 nucleotides read TGCAGTGCTAGCAGATACAATGAGCAGTTCTTC.

The chain couples TRBV7-9 to TRBJ2-2; D is undetermined. The CDR3 sequence is 12 residues long. Between the trimmed V and J ends, which lost 5 bases and 9 bases, there was a span of 10 bases. Germline assignment: CDR1 SEHNR and CDR2 FQNEAQ (reference sequence). The DNA for the CDR3 is TGTGCCAGCAGCCCAAAATCCTGGGAGCTGTTTTTT. Translated, it gives CASSPKSWELFF.

The chain is built from TRBV11-2 and TRBJ2-7; D could derive from TRBD1 or TRBD2 (5 bases each). The length of the CDR3 is 15 residues. V was pared by 0 bases and J by 5 bases, with 14 bases between. Germline-derived CDR1 and CDR2 are SGHAT and FQNNGV. The CDR3 region has the DNA TGTGCCAGCAGCTTAGATTTCCCGGGGCGCAACGAGCAGTACTTC. The encoded protein is CASSLDFPGRNEQYF. The complete variable domain, with remaining parts taken from reference TRBV11-2 and TRBJ2-7, reads EAGVAQSPRYKIIEKRQSVAFWCNPISGHATLYWYQQILGQGPKLLIQFQNNGVVDDSQLPKDRFSAERLKGVDSTLKIQPAKLEDSAVYLCASSLDFPGRNEQYFGPGTRLTVT.

The chain recombines TRBV10-3 with TRBJ2-3, with unresolved D. V dropped 4 bases and J dropped 0 bases, with 8 bases sitting between them. CDR1 and CDR2 from the germline V gene are ENHRY and SYGVKD. The CDR3 runs 14 residues. The CDR3 here is CAISAGFSTDTQYF. CDR3 in DNA: TGTGCCATCAGTGCGGGTTTTAGCACAGATACGCAGTATTTT.

The chain recombines TRBV2 with TRBJ1-5; a weak D match, TRBD1 (6 bases). CDR3 length: 13 residues. The V gene lost 5 bases and the J gene lost 7 bases, with 12 bases spanning the gap. The germline gives CDR1 SNHLY, CDR2 FYNNEI. The CDR3 DNA sequence: TGTGCCAGCAGTTGGGGGCCCAGGCAGCCCCAGCATTTT. This translates into CASSWGPRQPQHF.

The chain is built from TRBV15 and TRBJ1-1, with D unresolved. V dropped 0 bases and J dropped 0 bases, with 5 bases sitting between them. Germline lookup yields CDR1 LNHNV and CDR2 YYDKDF (reference sequence). The CDR3 length is 14 residues. The chain's CDR3 is CATSRDLMNTEAFF. Here the CDR3 DNA reads TGTGCCACCAGCAGAGATTTGATGAACACTGAAGCTTTCTTT.

The V and J genes are TRBV5-5 and TRBJ2-7; 10 bases agree with TRBD1. CDR3 length equals 15 residues. Germline CDR1 is SGHKS and CDR2 is YYEKEE (reference sequence). V lost 9 bases and J lost 7; bases outside the gene matches: 16. Written as DNA, the CDR3 is TGTGCCACAGCCGGGACAGGGGCGATCTTGGGAGAGCAGTACTTC. This gives the protein CATAGTGAILGEQYF.

The table lists this clone with a few counts. V and J are TRBV6-5 and TRBJ1-1; D is undetermined. This CDR3 contains 13 residues. Germline V gene sequence: CDR1 MNHEY, CDR2 SVGAGI. The ends were cut back, 0 bases at V and 6 bases at J, with 8 bases in the middle. CDR3 in amino acids: CASSYSVGSEAFF. CDR3 DNA: TGTGCCAGCAGTTACTCGGTGGGATCTGAAGCTTTCTTT.

The chain joins TRBV5-4 to TRBJ2-1, with D perhaps TRBD2 (5 bases). V shed 4 bases and J shed 7 bases, with 15 bases lying between them. The germline CDR1 and CDR2 sequences are SGHNT and YYREEE (reference sequence). The CDR3 covers 14 residues. The CDR3 sequence: CASSLDSLGNEQFF. The DNA of the CDR3 is TGTGCCAGCAGCCTGGACTCTCTTGGGAATGAGCAGTTCTTC.

A few counts support this clone. The genes are TRBV25-1 and TRBJ2-2; perhaps TRBD1 as D (5 bases). V lost 5 bases and J 6 bases, leaving 13 bases between the germline ends. The CDR3 runs to 14 residues. Germline lookup yields CDR1 MGHDK and CDR2 SYGVNS. This CDR3 reads CASSIQGGAGELFF. The CDR3 DNA follows: TGTGCCAGCAGTATCCAGGGTGGGGCCGGGGAGCTGTTTTTT.

The V and J genes are TRBV29-1 and TRBJ1-2, with D uncertain. Looked up from germline, CDR1 is SQVTM and CDR2 is ANQGSEA. The length of the CDR3 is 12 residues. The germline V and J ends were trimmed by 6 bases and 6 bases, with 14 bases remaining between them. CDR3: CSVAGVIDGYTF. DNA for the CDR3: TGCAGCGTCGCGGGAGTTATCGATGGCTACACCTTC.

This chain links TRBV9 with TRBJ2-1, with D perhaps TRBD1 or TRBD2 (5 bases each). CDR3 length: 17 residues. Germline CDR1 SGDLS, CDR2 YYNGEE. With 3 bases removed from V and 5 bases from J, the gap between germline ends came to 21 bases. The CDR3 sequence: CASSAGAGTPIDNEQFF. CDR3 sequence (DNA): TGTGCCAGCAGCGCCGGAGCCGGGACCCCTATCGACAATGAGCAGTTCTTC.

This chain joins TRBV19 and TRBJ2-1; 9 bases line up with TRBD1. V shed 5 bases, J shed 9 bases, and the junction held 5 bases outside the gene matches. The CDR3 has 13 amino acids. Germline assignment: CDR1 LNHDA and CDR2 SQIVND (reference sequence). CDR3 protein: CASSLGTGSEQFF. The CDR3 nucleotides are TGTGCCAGTAGTCTGGGGACAGGGTCTGAGCAGTTCTTC.

The chain links TRBV4-1 to TRBJ1-2, with 11 bases fitting TRBD1. The germline V gene encodes CDR1 MGHRA and CDR2 YSYEKL. The CDR3 contains 13 residues. V gave up 3 bases and J gave up 8 bases; unmatched junction bases: 2. The CDR3, as DNA: TGCGCCAGCAGCCATAGGGACAGGGGGGGCTACACCTTC. It encodes CASSHRDRGGYTF.